This T cell receptor (beta chain) was obtained from a study of low-dose radiotherapy and immunotherapy resistance in tumors. Study-wide background: Every two weeks patients got nivolumab 240 mg flat dose, plus ipilimumab 1 mg/kg every six weeks, intravenously.

The time point denotes: after trial treatment. This sample's treatment: LDRT plus nivolumab, ipilimumab, low-dose cyclophosphamide and aspirin (RACIN trial). Advanced solid tumors lacking tumor-infiltrating lymphocytes were present in eligible patients. To note about this clonotype: Germline and junction disagree at one end, which may indicate a read error.

This CDR3 has 12 amino acids. Germline CDR1 and CDR2: DFQATT and SNEGSKA (reference sequence). Both TCRalpha and TCRbeta chains were reverse transcribed with V-gene-specific primers. Amplification, which lasted approximately 20 PCR cycles, used a constant-region primer and V-primer adapter to amplify TCRs. TCRdb ran MiXCR on the reads and lists one entry per CDR3 protein. The table lists about 30,000 distinct CDR3 sequences, roughly 49% of them singletons. The material was PBMCs, obtained after low-dose radiotherapy plus immunotherapy. This TCR came from a male donor with gallbladder cancer. The J gene is TRBJ2-1, the V gene TRBV20-1; D may be TRBD1 or TRBD2 (6 bases each). The DNA of the CDR3 is TGCAGTGGTGAGGGGGGTAAGAATGAGCAGTTCTGG. Encoded protein: CSGEGGKNEQFW.